This entry features one TCR beta chain sequence. Its antigen is not known. A v3.0 immunoSEQ assay was performed at survey level. Researchers set sequencing to target 40,000-50,000 T-cell genomes per sample. Assay used: immunoSEQ multiplex PCR; TCRdb lists only in-frame clones, some missing. The sample carries just under 30,000 clones, 88% recorded once. This entry is derived from a study of long-term antiretroviral therapy in people with HIV. Study-wide background: There is a gap of about a decade between the earliest samples and the later 2015 immediate-ART recommendation.

V gave up 5 bases and J gave up 8 bases, with 16 bases separating them. The germline V gene encodes CDR1 SEHNR and CDR2 FQNEAQ (reference sequence). This CDR3 is built from 14 residues. Specimens carried about 0.95-11 million cryopreserved PBMC before DNA extraction. Broader study findings: Those clones which expanded before ART made up the dominant part of the repertoire at all time points.

The genes are TRBV7-9 and TRBJ1-5; tentatively, D is TRBD1 (6 bases). The material was unsorted PBMCs, obtained approximately 5 years before starting antiretroviral therapy. The sequence was collected from a man in his fifties or sixties with HIV. The chain's CDR3 is CASSRLPGEEPQHF. CDR3 sequence (DNA): TGTGCCAGCAGCCGCCTCCCAGGGGAAGAGCCCCAGCATTTT.